These 27 T cell receptor beta chains originate from one sample sequenced in a study of blood T cell repertoires in COVID-19. Sequencing used immunoSEQ multiplex PCR; TCRdb keeps in-frame clones, though not all of them. The sample contains roughly 120,000 clones, roughly 90% of which appear only once. Source material: peripheral blood. Receptors originate from a man between 45 and 60 years old with active COVID-19.

The rearrangement uses TRBV27 and TRBJ1-1; weak D call: TRBD1 (5 bases). Germline V lookup: CDR1 MNHEY, CDR2 SMNVEV (reference sequence). The CDR3 runs 14 residues. Trimming took off 4 bases at V and 1 base at J, with 10 bases between the two ends. The CDR3 DNA sequence: TGTGCCAGCAGTTCAGCCAGGGCGAACACTGAAGCTTTCTTT. Amino acids: CASSSARANTEAFF.

This clone was observed a handful of times. This rearrangement joins TRBV23-1 to TRBJ2-7; perhaps TRBD1 as D (6 bases). TRBV23-1 is recorded as an ORF, its role being uncertain. The length of the CDR3 is 17 residues. Trimming removed 6 bases at V and 4 bases at J, with 25 bases between. CDR3 residues: CASSPTRTTKRGYEQYF. CDR3 coding DNA: TGCGCCAGCAGCCCCACCCGGACCACCAAAAGGGGGTACGAGCAGTACTTC.

The chain employs TRBV15 and TRBJ2-4; 8 bases fit TRBD1. Germline assignment: CDR1 LNHNV and CDR2 YYDKDF (reference sequence). The CDR3 has 15 amino acids. With V trimmed by 5 bases and J by 9 bases, 12 bases remained unmatched. The CDR3 here is CATSRTPTGAGIQYF. The DNA of the CDR3 is TGTGCCACCAGCCGAACCCCGACAGGGGCTGGCATTCAGTACTTC.

The CDR3 loop is CASSAGQGYEQYF. DNA of the CDR3: TGTGCCAGCAGCGCGGGACAGGGCTACGAGCAGTACTTC. This chain connects TRBV5-4 to TRBJ2-7; 9 nucleotides match TRBD1. V shed 4 bases and J 3 bases; nucleotides not matched to a gene: 2. The CDR3 runs to 13 residues. Germline V gene data show CDR1 as SGHNT and CDR2 as YYREEE (reference sequence).

CDR3: CASSEGTGRQETQYF. The CDR3 DNA sequence: TGTGCCAGCAGTGAAGGCACAGGACGCCAAGAGACCCAGTACTTC. The V and J genes are TRBV6-1 and TRBJ2-5; possible D gene TRBD1, 5 bases. Looked up from germline, CDR1 is MNHNS and CDR2 is SASEGT. CDR3 length: 15 residues. V lost 1 base and J lost 1, with 10 bases in between.

This clone occurred a few times. The rearrangement links TRBV2 to TRBJ2-5; tentative D call: TRBD1 (6 bases). Trimming shortened V by 6 bases and J by 5 bases, and 10 bases separated the two germline ends. Germline assignment: CDR1 SNHLY and CDR2 FYNNEI. This CDR3 is built from 12 residues. The CDR3 bases are TGTGCCAGCAGCCTCCAGGGGGAGACCCAGTACTTC. This codes for CASSLQGETQYF.

The chain carries TRBV6-2 or TRBV6-3 and TRBJ2-7; 8 bases align to TRBD2. V lost 0 bases, J lost 0 bases, and 7 bases stayed unmatched. The CDR3 contains 17 residues. Germline CDR1 is MNHEY and CDR2 is SVGEGT. CDR3 region: CASSYSRLAGNSYEQYF. In nucleotides, the CDR3 is TGTGCCAGCAGTTACTCGAGGCTAGCGGGCAACTCCTACGAGCAGTACTTC.

The rearrangement uses TRBV11-2 and TRBJ2-5, with 15 nucleotides matching TRBD2. CDR1 is SGHAT and CDR2 is FQNNGV in the germline V gene. The CDR3 is 17 residues long. Losses at the gene ends were 5 bases for V and 4 bases for J; bases not matched to a gene: 8. CDR3 loop: CASSPGTSGGILETQYF. DNA of the CDR3: TGTGCCAGCAGCCCGGGGACTAGCGGGGGGATTTTAGAGACCCAGTACTTC.

The chain has TRBV7-9 and TRBJ2-1; 7 nucleotides line up with TRBD2. The V gene's germline CDR1 is SEHNR and CDR2 FQNEAQ (reference sequence). This CDR3 region has 15 residues. Trimming at V came to 5 bases and at J to 6 bases, leaving 10 bases not matched to a gene. CDR3 nucleotide sequence: TGTGCCAGCAGCCCACTATTAGCGGGTCTCAATGAGCAGTTCTTC. Its protein is CASSPLLAGLNEQFF.

This clone came up once. CDR3 bases: TGTGCCAGCAGATCCTCGGGGCGGGGGAGCACAGATACGCAGTATTTT. It codes for CASRSSGRGSTDTQYF. The genes are TRBV14 and TRBJ2-3; 7 bases map to TRBD2. Germline V gene sequence: CDR1 SGHDN, CDR2 FVKESK. This CDR3 has 16 amino acids. V trimming: 6 bases; J trimming: 0 bases; junction bases outside the gene matches: 9.

The CDR3 DNA reads as TGTGCCAGGGCCGAAGAAGCTTTCTTT. Translating gives CARAEEAFF. The V and J genes are TRBV15 and TRBJ1-1; D remains unclear. V shed 10 bases and J shed 8 bases, with 8 bases lying between them. This CDR3 is built from 9 residues. The germline V gene encodes CDR1 LNHNV and CDR2 YYDKDF (reference sequence).

The chain is built from TRBV6-5 and TRBJ2-1; 11 nucleotides agree with TRBD2. J gave up 9 bases and V 3 bases, and 10 bases lay outside the gene matches. In germline, CDR1 is MNHEY, CDR2 SVGAGI. The CDR3 sequence is 16 residues long. The CDR3 reads CASSYGLAGGQVEQFF. In DNA, the CDR3 is TGTGCCAGCAGTTATGGGCTAGCGGGAGGACAGGTTGAGCAGTTCTTC.

The chain is built from TRBV5-1 and TRBJ1-4; D is possibly TRBD1 (6 bases). V was pared by 4 bases and J by 0 bases, with 10 bases between. Germline CDR1 and CDR2: SGHRS and YFSETQ. The CDR3 loop spans 15 amino acids. For the CDR3, the DNA is TGCGCCAGCAGCCTACAGGGTACAACTAATGAAAAACTGTTTTTT. Its protein is CASSLQGTTNEKLFF. Together with reference TRBV5-1 and TRBJ1-4, the CDR3 gives the full variable domain: KAGVTQTPRYLIKTRGQQVTLSCSPISGHRSVSWYQQTPGQGLQFLFEYFSETQRNKGNFPGRFSGRQFSNSRSEMNVSTLELGDSALYLCASSLQGTTNEKLFFGSGTQLSVL.

The gene calls are TRBV5-5 and TRBJ2-7; D is unresolved. The V end lost 0 bases, the J end lost 4 bases, and 14 bases lay between the germline ends. The germline CDR1 and CDR2 sequences are SGHKS and YYEKEE (reference sequence). The CDR3 extends over 15 amino acids. This CDR3 is CASSLGPGHQYEQYF. Written as DNA, the CDR3 is TGTGCCAGCAGCTTGGGGCCGGGTCATCAATACGAGCAGTACTTC.

The CDR3 DNA is TGTGCCAGCAGCATTCTACAGGGTCACACTGAAGCTTTCTTT. Its translation: CASSILQGHTEAFF. The chain couples TRBV11-1 to TRBJ1-1; D is possibly TRBD1 (6 bases). This CDR3 has 14 amino acids. Trimming pared 5 bases from V and 3 bases from J, leaving 13 bases between. Germline CDR1 reads SGHAT; CDR2 reads FQDESV (reference sequence).

The genes are TRBV29-1 and TRBJ1-2; D may be TRBD1 (5 bases). This CDR3 spans 12 amino acids. The V and J ends lost 3 bases and 4 bases respectively, with 9 bases between them. CDR1 and CDR2 (germline): SQVTM, ANQGSEA. CDR3 amino acids: CSVERGSYGYTF. CDR3 bases: TGCAGCGTTGAGCGGGGGTCCTATGGCTACACCTTC.

This clone has more than one count but fewer than ten. This rearrangement joins TRBV27 to TRBJ2-2, with TRBD1 matching 9 bases. V lost 5 bases, J lost 3 bases, and 4 bases stayed unmatched. The germline V gene encodes CDR1 MNHEY and CDR2 SMNVEV (reference sequence). The CDR3 consists of 15 residues. CDR3 residues: CASSPGTGYTGELFF. The DNA of the CDR3 is TGTGCCAGCAGTCCCGGGACAGGGTACACCGGGGAGCTGTTTTTT.

This clone was counted between two and nine times. This chain uses TRBV27 with TRBJ1-4, with 7 bases aligning to TRBD1. Trimming removed 8 bases from V and 8 bases from J; junction bases left unmatched: 8. The CDR3 loop spans 13 amino acids. Germline lookup yields CDR1 MNHEY and CDR2 SMNVEV (reference sequence). The CDR3 region is CASGTTGREKLFF. The CDR3 DNA reads as TGTGCCAGCGGAACGACAGGGAGAGAAAAACTGTTTTTT.

The chain uses TRBV27 and TRBJ1-2; weak D call: TRBD1 (6 bases). Germline V CDR1 and CDR2: MNHEY, SMNVEV (reference sequence). V was shortened by 4 bases and J by 7 bases, with 13 bases between the two germline ends. This CDR3 spans 13 amino acids. The CDR3 sequence: CASSSNRASGYTF. CDR3 nucleotide sequence: TGTGCCAGCAGTTCCAACAGGGCTTCTGGCTACACCTTC.

V gene TRBV27 combines with J gene TRBJ2-7, with D perhaps matching TRBD1 (6 bases). The CDR3 is 13 amino acids. Germline V lookup: CDR1 MNHEY, CDR2 SMNVEV (reference sequence). Trimming shortened V by 6 bases and J by 0 bases, and 9 bases separated the two germline ends. The CDR3, as DNA: TGTGCCAGCAGCGTGACAGGCTCCTACGAGCAGTACTTC. Translating it yields CASSVTGSYEQYF.

V usage is TRBV3-1 (or the pseudogene TRBV3-2) and J usage is TRBJ1-6, with D unclear. The germline V gene has CDR1 LGHDT and CDR2 YNNKEL (reference sequence). V was cut by 0 bases and J by 10 bases, with 10 bases left in between. This CDR3 has 14 amino acids. The CDR3 loop is CASSQESSESPLHF. In nucleotides, the CDR3 is TGTGCCAGCAGCCAAGAATCGTCGGAGTCACCCCTCCACTTT.

The V call is TRBV7-3, the J call TRBJ2-2, with 7 nucleotides matching TRBD2. From germline, CDR1 is SGHTA and CDR2 FQGTGA. V was clipped by 6 bases and J by 2 bases; unmatched bases: 6. The CDR3 covers 15 residues. The CDR3 region is CASRKGRENTGELFF. CDR3 DNA: TGTGCCAGCAGAAAGGGGAGGGAAAACACCGGGGAGCTGTTTTTT.

This clone was seen a single time. The chain recombines TRBV6-5 with TRBJ1-2; 7 bases align to TRBD1. This CDR3 contains 15 residues. Germline CDR1 MNHEY, CDR2 SVGAGI. The V and J ends lost 6 bases and 1 base, in that order; junction bases with no gene match: 8. The CDR3 DNA is TGTGCCAGCAGCCAGACAGGGAGGATTAACTATGGCTACACCTTC. This translates into CASSQTGRINYGYTF.

The chain is built from TRBV3-1 (or the pseudogene TRBV3-2) and TRBJ1-6; 7 nucleotides match TRBD1. The CDR3 is 15 residues long. After removal of 6 bases from V and 6 bases from J, the junction contained 8 bases not matched to a gene. Looked up from germline, CDR1 is LGHDT and CDR2 is YNNKEL (reference sequence). CDR3 DNA sequence: TGTGCCAGCAGAGACTCAGGGGGAGGTAATTCACCCCTCCACTTT. Translation: CASRDSGGGNSPLHF.

This chain links TRBV19 with TRBJ1-2, with D unclear. The CDR3 totals 13 residues. Germline V gene data show CDR1 as LNHDA and CDR2 as SQIVND (reference sequence). V gave up 7 bases and J gave up 7 bases, with 16 bases separating them. The CDR3 nucleotides are TGTGCCAGTACCCTCCGGGAGCCTCGTGGCTACACCTTC. Residues: CASTLREPRGYTF.

This clone was recorded only once. The chain links TRBV6-1 to TRBJ1-4; TRBD1 matches at 7 bases. The length of the CDR3 is 15 residues. Germline CDR1 and CDR2: MNHNS and SASEGT. Trimming cost V 3 bases and J 6 bases; bases outside gene matches: 7. This chain's CDR3 is CASSDGRDRYEKLFF. The DNA for the CDR3 is TGTGCCAGCAGTGATGGTCGGGACAGATATGAAAAACTGTTTTTT.

The rearrangement links TRBV7-2 to TRBJ2-7; 9 bases agree with TRBD1. V was clipped by 0 bases and J by 9 bases; unmatched bases: 6. The germline V gene has CDR1 SGHTA and CDR2 FQGNSA. This CDR3 is built from 14 residues. CDR3 DNA: TGTGCCAGCAGCTTAGCGTATACAGGGGGCCGGCAGTACGTC. Translated, it gives CASSLAYTGGRQYV.